This T cell receptor beta chain was profiled in a study of shared clonotypes between healthy human individuals. Data came from immunoSEQ multiplex PCR; TCRdb stores just in-frame clones and leaves some out. The sample lists about 2.3 million clones, 93% occurring once. The V gene lost 8 bases and the J gene lost 14 bases, with 18 bases spanning the gap. Germline lookup yields CDR1 SQVTM and CDR2 ANQGSEA. This CDR3 has 11 residues. Only Caucasian adults living in Nashville, Tennessee served as donors. The sequenced material came from naive CD4+ T cells from PBMCs. Noted subset: CD45RA+ positively selected. The sequence came from a man aged 18 to 35 in good health. Some clones in this sample may be carry-over from other donors' samples. The chain is built from TRBV29-1 and TRBJ2-2; a weak D match, TRBD2 (7 bases). This CDR3 is CSTNEGEGLFF. As DNA, the CDR3 is TGCAGCACCAATGAGGGGGAGGGTCTGTTTTTT.